Below, 3 T cell receptor beta chains from the same sample are listed, as sequenced in a study of blood T cell repertoires in COVID-19. Clones were sequenced by immunoSEQ multiplex PCR, and TCRdb holds only the in-frame ones, with some missing. Here the sample spans roughly 260,000 clones, approximately 77% being singletons. Sequencing used peripheral blood. These receptors were obtained from a woman aged 18-29 years with acute or convalescent COVID-19.

This chain joins TRBV28 and TRBJ2-4, with D maybe TRBD1 (6 bases). The CDR3 runs 12 residues. The germline V gene has CDR1 MDHEN and CDR2 SYDVKM. The CDR3 DNA follows: TGTGCGGTCAGGGGCCTCAAAAACATTCAGTACTTC. Translation: CAVRGLKNIQYF.

The V call is TRBV6-6, the J call TRBJ2-4, with TRBD2 matching 13 bases. Germline V lookup: CDR1 MNHNY, CDR2 SVGAGI (reference sequence). With V trimmed by 5 bases and J by 1 base, 8 bases remained unmatched. The CDR3 extends over 18 amino acids. Here the CDR3 reads CASSPGLAGDLAKNIQYF. The CDR3 nucleotides read TGTGCCAGCAGTCCCGGACTAGCGGGAGACTTGGCCAAAAACATTCAGTACTTC.

The gene calls are TRBV28 and TRBJ2-7; D might be TRBD2 (6 bases). Germline CDR1 is MDHEN and CDR2 is SYDVKM. This CDR3 is 16 amino acids long. Trimming cost V 8 bases and J 7 bases, with 27 bases left between them. The CDR3 spells CASRVPQSGEASEQYF. The CDR3 nucleotides are TGTGCCAGCCGCGTACCTCAGTCGGGGGAAGCGAGTGAGCAGTACTTC.